This T cell receptor (beta chain) is from a study of T cell clones after liver transplantation (dated by TCRdb to between 2018 and 2021). Turning to the overall study: The samples were obtained from ITN030ST, a randomized trial that attempted immunosuppression withdrawal within 2 years after liver transplantation. After a pre-transplant mixed lymphocyte reaction, TCRbeta sequencing was used to pinpoint donor-reactive T cell clones, which were subsequently tracked in post-transplant blood. Third party-reactive TCRbeta sequences from pre-transplant MLRs were also identified as an antigen-independent comparator for donor-reactive sequences. Of the eight recipients, a few were HCV-positive, while the remaining recipients had been transplanted for non-autoimmune, non-viral indications. No induction therapy was given to the subjects, and standard immunosuppression was administered until randomization at 12-24 months post-transplant. Tolerance meant complete immunosuppression withdrawal for at least one year without liver enzymes rising beyond twice the upper limit of normal. Blood samples were collected pre-transplant, pre-randomization before withdrawal, and post-randomization after either full withdrawal or failed withdrawal. A cohort of 8 liver transplant recipients was studied, of whom 3 were classified as tolerant and 5 as non-tolerant.

A remark on this clone: Its antigen remains undetermined. Base qualities were left out, and no much larger clone turns up one base away.

Using immunoSEQ, frozen genomic DNA was subjected to high-throughput TCRbeta CDR3 sequencing, a process that included PCR amplification, mapping, bias correction and internal controls. As for the authors' bioinformatics: Productive rearrangements were kept, and unique TCRbeta sequences were defined by CDR3 nucleotide sequence plus V and J gene. For classification of a sequence as donor-reactive, at least 5-fold expansion in CFSE-low cells relative to unstimulated pre-transplant cells and a frequency of at least 0.01% were required. Minimum frequency thresholds were set for each subject based on the unstimulated sample with the lowest template count, ensuring at least 90% detection power. Jensen-Shannon divergence between the top 1000 TCRbeta sequences post-transplant and pre-transplant was used to measure repertoire turnover. Changes in detection of donor-reactive sequences were tested with two-sided Fisher's exact tests. Drawn from immuneACCESS, this table holds only the in-frame rearrangements with V and J called that TCRdb kept. Clones are partly lost; checked studies trace under half to an unresolved V gene and leave the rest unexplained. D and trimming come from the DNA, and the V and J calls and clone size come from that table. This sample has tens of thousands of clones in its table, and about nine tenths of those were observed once. 2% to 3% of the sample is in the top ten clones.

The V and J ends are trimmed by 4 bases and 0 bases, leaving 15 bases between them. Counted from cysteine to phenylalanine, this CDR3 has 16 amino acids. Only the CDR3 DNA stays, 48 bases, in frame from base 1. Taken from the germline V gene, the CDR1 and CDR2 loops are SGHRS and YFSETQ. The time point label for this specimen denotes: pre-transplant. Thawed unstimulated PBMCs were stained for CD3, CD4 and CD8 and FACS-sorted into CD3+CD4+ and CD3+CD8+ populations. Each of the 8 studied subjects was randomized to immunosuppression withdrawal. The Qiagen DNeasy Blood and Tissue Kit was used to isolate genomic DNA. On the study overall, not on this receptor specifically: Low numbers of available donor cells limited the measurable donor-reactive repertoire in two subjects. A greater decline was seen for donor-reactive sequences than for third party-reactive sequences, suggesting partial antigen-specific deletion unrelated to withdrawal success. The conclusions were preliminary, being limited by small, heterogeneous patient numbers and by non-standardized post-transplant time points. A significant post-transplant decrease in circulating donor-reactive CD4 TCRbeta sequences was observed in most of the 8 subjects, irrespective of tolerance or HCV status. Since no allograft tissue specimens were available, donor-reactive T cells may have migrated into the graft instead of being deleted. When repertoire turnover was taken into account, detection of donor-reactive sequences was significantly reduced in 7 of 8 subjects for CD4 and in 8 of 8 subjects for CD8.

The V and J genes are TRBV5-1 and TRBJ2-3; tentative D gene TRBD2, with 5 bases matching. This TCR was recovered from a human donor who received a liver transplant. This material consisted of CD4+ T cells from blood, taken before liver transplant. The DNA sequence reads TGCGCCAGCAGCATTGGCCTAGCCCCTAGCACAGATACGCAGTATTTT. Its protein reads: CASSIGLAPSTDTQYF.